Listed here are 17 T cell receptor beta chains from one sample, sequenced in a study of cytomegalovirus exposure and HLA in healthy donors. The PCR was carried out with 60 Vbeta primers and 13 Jbeta primers. Sequencing used immunoSEQ multiplex PCR; TCRdb keeps in-frame clones, though not all of them. The profile covers 130,000 to 150,000 clones, with under 80% appearing a single time and just over 8.5% taken by the ten largest. Sequencing was performed on PBMCs. These receptors came from a woman aged 45-60 years in good health and CMV-seropositive.

This chain joins TRBV4-1 and TRBJ1-5, with 10 bases identical to TRBD1. The trim removed 3 bases at V and 5 bases at J, leaving 4 bases unmatched. The CDR3 consists of 15 residues. From germline, CDR1 is MGHRA and CDR2 YSYEKL. CDR3 amino acids: CASSHFGQGDQPQHF. The CDR3 coding sequence is TGCGCCAGCAGCCACTTCGGACAGGGGGATCAGCCCCAGCATTTT.

The rearrangement links TRBV13 to TRBJ1-1; 9 nucleotides agree with TRBD1. This CDR3 comprises 12 residues. The germline V gene encodes CDR1 PRHDT and CDR2 FYEKMQ (reference sequence). Unmatched junction bases numbered 7, after V lost 6 bases and J lost 11 bases. CDR3 nucleotide sequence: TGTGCCAGCAGTCTGGACAGGGGAGACGCTTTCTTT. Protein sequence: CASSLDRGDAFF.

This clone was found once. V and J are TRBV7-2 and TRBJ1-4; no clear D. Per the germline V gene, CDR1 is SGHTA and CDR2 is FQGNSA. The CDR3 has 18 amino acids. The V gene lost 6 bases and the J gene lost 5 bases, with 25 bases spanning the gap. Here the CDR3 DNA reads TGTGCCAGCAGTGAACCTTCGTGTCTCCTAGTCGACAATGAAAAACTGTTTTTT. It specifies CASSEPSCLLVDNEKLFF.

The rearrangement links TRBV2 to TRBJ2-1; the D is unclear. The CDR3 extends over 12 amino acids. The germline V gene encodes CDR1 SNHLY and CDR2 FYNNEI. V was shortened by 6 bases and J by 4 bases, with 7 bases between the two germline ends. The CDR3 region is CASRQEYNEQFF. The CDR3 DNA sequence: TGTGCCAGCAGGCAGGAATACAATGAGCAGTTCTTC.

The chain is built from TRBV7-3 and TRBJ2-2, with TRBD1 as a possible D gene (6 bases). The ends were cut back, 3 bases at V and 7 bases at J, with 12 bases in the middle. Germline CDR1 is SGHTA and CDR2 is FQGTGA. This CDR3 region has 14 residues. The CDR3 sequence is CASSLTQGNGELFF. The CDR3 bases are TGTGCCAGCAGCTTGACCCAGGGGAACGGGGAGCTGTTTTTT.

In this sample, this clone turned up a few times. This chain links TRBV6-1 with TRBJ1-2; 7 bases fit TRBD1. This CDR3 contains 14 residues. Germline CDR1 reads MNHNS; CDR2 reads SASEGT. With 4 bases clipped from V and 8 bases from J, the junction kept 10 bases outside the gene matches. The DNA for the CDR3 is TGTGCCAGCAGTGCCTCGAGGGGGCCGGGGGGCTACACCTTC. This codes for CASSASRGPGGYTF.

This clone was recorded only once. The chain links TRBV7-2 to TRBJ1-4; D possibly corresponds to TRBD1 (5 bases). CDR1 is SGHTA and CDR2 is FQGNSA in the germline V gene. The CDR3 is 15 amino acids. The V end lost 0 bases, the J end lost 2 bases, and 7 bases lay between the germline ends. The DNA for the CDR3 is TGTGCCAGCAGCTTAGCTGCAGGGACTAATGAAAAACTGTTTTTT. This gives the protein CASSLAAGTNEKLFF. Full variable domain (outside the CDR3, taken from reference TRBV7-2 and TRBJ1-4): GAGVSQSPSNKVTEKGKDVELRCDPISGHTALYWYRQSLGQGLEFLIYFQGNSAPDKSGLPSDRFSAERTGGSVSTLTIQRTQQEDSAVYLCASSLAAGTNEKLFFGSGTQLSVL.

Concerning this clone itself: At one end the junction does not follow the germline gene, possibly because of a read error. The chain is built from TRBV7-7 and TRBJ2-7, with D perhaps matching TRBD1 (6 bases). The CDR3 extends over 14 amino acids. The germline V gene has CDR1 SSHAT and CDR2 FNYEAQ (reference sequence). CDR3 sequence (DNA): TGTGCTAGCAGCTTAGCAGGGGAAGAAGACGAGCAGTACTTC. Amino acid sequence: CASSLAGEEDEQYF.

This clone was seen only a few times. The chain carries TRBV14 and TRBJ1-2; unclear D gene. Germline V gene data show CDR1 as SGHDN and CDR2 as FVKESK. Trimming took off 1 base at V and 2 bases at J, with 5 bases between the two ends. The length of the CDR3 is 13 residues. In DNA form, the CDR3 reads TGTGCCAGCAGCCAAGCCGGGAACTATGGCTACACCTTC. Protein: CASSQAGNYGYTF. The full variable domain, in which reference TRBV14 and TRBJ1-2 provide the parts outside the CDR3, is EAGVTQFPSHSVIEKGQTVTLRCDPISGHDNLYWYRRVMGKEIKFLLHFVKESKQDESGMPNNRFLAERTGGTYSTLKVQPAELEDSGVYFCASSQAGNYGYTFGSGTRLTVV.

CDR3 residues: CASSSPAGRVETQYF. In DNA, the CDR3 is TGTGCCAGCAGCTCCCCTGCGGGGCGGGTAGAGACCCAGTACTTC. The rearrangement uses TRBV5-4 and TRBJ2-5, with D tentatively TRBD2 (6 bases). Germline V CDR1 and CDR2: SGHNT, YYREEE (reference sequence). Trimming stripped 3 bases from V and 4 bases from J, with 16 bases between. The CDR3 consists of 15 residues.

The V call is TRBV7-3, the J call TRBJ1-4, with TRBD1 as a possible D gene (6 bases). The germline gives CDR1 SGHTA, CDR2 FQGTGA. V shed 1 base and J shed 8 bases, with 14 bases lying between them. This CDR3 comprises 15 residues. CDR3 amino acids: CASSLSSGAGEKLFF. In nucleotides, the CDR3 is TGTGCCAGCAGCTTAAGCTCAGGGGCTGGAGAAAAACTGTTTTTT.

The J gene is TRBJ2-7, the V gene TRBV15, with D possibly TRBD1 on 5 matching bases. Germline CDR1 LNHNV, CDR2 YYDKDF (reference sequence). The ends were cut back, 4 bases at V and 1 base at J, with 11 bases in the middle. The CDR3 is 14 amino acids. The CDR3 protein is CATSTYDRSYEQYF. For the CDR3, the DNA is TGTGCCACCAGCACTTATGACAGATCCTACGAGCAGTACTTC.

The chain carries TRBV18 and TRBJ2-1; D possibly corresponds to TRBD1 (5 bases). V was pared by 4 bases and J by 1 base, with 11 bases between. The CDR3 spans 15 residues. Germline CDR1 is KGHSH and CDR2 is LQKENI. CDR3 sequence: CASSQVYRSYNEQFF. CDR3 DNA: TGTGCCAGCTCACAAGTCTACAGGTCCTACAATGAGCAGTTCTTC.

In this sample, this clone turned up once. This chain uses TRBV4-2 with TRBJ1-1; D possibly corresponds to TRBD1 (6 bases). CDR3 length equals 15 residues. CDR1 and CDR2 (germline): LGHNA, YNFKEQ. V lost 0 bases and J 4 bases, leaving 12 bases between the germline ends. The CDR3 protein is CASSQDTGYGTEAFF. The CDR3 nucleotides are TGTGCCAGCAGCCAAGATACAGGGTACGGCACTGAAGCTTTCTTT.

This chain connects TRBV7-9 to TRBJ1-2; D unresolved. The CDR3 length is 15 residues. Germline V CDR1 and CDR2: SEHNR, FQNEAQ (reference sequence). With 4 bases removed from V and 0 bases from J, the gap between germline ends came to 12 bases. Here the CDR3 reads CASSWPDWSNYGYTF. Here the CDR3 DNA reads TGTGCCAGCAGCTGGCCAGACTGGTCTAACTATGGCTACACCTTC.

The rearrangement joins TRBV5-1 to TRBJ2-7; 7 bases are shared with TRBD1. The CDR3 contains 13 residues. Losses at the gene ends were 4 bases for V and 3 bases for J; bases not matched to a gene: 4. Germline assignment: CDR1 SGHRS and CDR2 YFSETQ. DNA for the CDR3: TGCGCCAGCAGCACGGGACAGCTCTACGAGCAGTACTTC. Translating it yields CASSTGQLYEQYF.

J is TRBJ2-2 and V is TRBV4-3, with TRBD1 matching 12 bases. The CDR3 length is 17 residues. V lost 2 bases, J lost 5 bases, and 6 bases stayed unmatched. From germline, CDR1 is LGHNA and CDR2 YSLEER. The CDR3 region has the DNA TGCGCCAGCAGCCAAATCACGGGACAGGGGGCAACCGGGGAGCTGTTTTTT. Translation gives CASSQITGQGATGELFF.